This T cell receptor (beta chain) was found in a study of CD8+ T cells in alopecia areata. Study-wide points: Tofacitinib significantly lowered scalp clonality and expanded CD8+ clones among the top 100. In lesional scalp, particularly from alopecia totalis/universalis, clonality was higher than in normal scalp. A single nonresponder leaves the baseline CD8+ expansion link to response uncertain.

The sample holds a few counts of this clone. The antigen is not known. cDNA serving as the sequencing template came from extracted, reverse transcribed RNA. Sequenced by immunoSEQ multiplex PCR; TCRdb stores in-frame clones only, minus some. This sample carries 150,000 to 200,000 clones, under 80% of them seen once, and the ten largest clones take roughly 1.3%. Treatment: oral pan-JAK inhibitor, 5-10 mg twice daily. The sequencing used CD4+ T cells sorted from blood, collected around week 49, from a patient treated with tofacitinib. This sequence originates from a human donor with alopecia areata.

CDR3 nucleotides: TGTGCCAGCAGTTTGGGGACACTTCCCCCGTCCTACGAGCAGTACTTC. It yields the protein CASSLGTLPPSYEQYF. This chain uses TRBV27 with TRBJ2-7; D is perhaps TRBD1 (6 bases). The CDR3 length is 16 residues. Germline lookup yields CDR1 MNHEY and CDR2 SMNVEV (reference sequence). The germline V and J ends were trimmed by 3 bases and 1 base, with 16 bases remaining between them.